This T cell receptor (beta chain) was sequenced during a study of early T cells in non-severe SARS-CoV-2 infection. V was pared by 4 bases and J by 4 bases, with 13 bases between. CDR3 size: 14 residues. Germline assignment: CDR1 MNHEY and CDR2 SVGEGT. The TCR library protocol was used to attach unique molecular identifiers. These identifiers were attached to individual cDNA molecules. TCRdb called the 5' RACE reads again in MiXCR, with one record for every CDR3 protein. The data contain 70,000 to 85,000 distinct CDR3 sequences, over 9% of them singletons. The sample consisted of whole blood. This clonotype was sampled from an adult who was a healthcare worker with PCR-confirmed SARS-CoV-2 infection or an uninfected control (not recorded which). This rearrangement joins TRBV6-2 or TRBV6-3 to TRBJ1-2; D may be TRBD1 (6 bases). The CDR3 spells CASSLQGNLYGYTF. In DNA form, the CDR3 reads TGTGCCAGCAGTTTACAGGGCAACCTCTATGGCTACACCTTC.